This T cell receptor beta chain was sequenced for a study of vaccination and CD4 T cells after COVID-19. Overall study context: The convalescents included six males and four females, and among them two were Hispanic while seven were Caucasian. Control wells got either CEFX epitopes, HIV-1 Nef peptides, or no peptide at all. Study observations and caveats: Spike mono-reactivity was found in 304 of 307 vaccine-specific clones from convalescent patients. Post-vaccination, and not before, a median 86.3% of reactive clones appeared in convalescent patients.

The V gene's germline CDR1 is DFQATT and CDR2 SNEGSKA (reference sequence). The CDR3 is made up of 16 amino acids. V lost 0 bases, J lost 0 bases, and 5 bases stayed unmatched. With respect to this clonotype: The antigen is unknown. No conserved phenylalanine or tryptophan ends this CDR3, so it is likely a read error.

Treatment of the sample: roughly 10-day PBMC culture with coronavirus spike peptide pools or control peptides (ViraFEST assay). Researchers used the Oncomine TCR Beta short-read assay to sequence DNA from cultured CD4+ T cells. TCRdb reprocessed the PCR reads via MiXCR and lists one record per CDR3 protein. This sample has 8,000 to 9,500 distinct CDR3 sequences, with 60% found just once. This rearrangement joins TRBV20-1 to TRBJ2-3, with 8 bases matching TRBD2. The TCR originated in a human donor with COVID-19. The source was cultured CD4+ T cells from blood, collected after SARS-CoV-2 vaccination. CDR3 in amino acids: CSARDRGGGSTDTQYC. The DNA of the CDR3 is TGCAGTGCTAGAGATAGAGGCGGGGGGAGCACAGATACGCAGTATTGT.